This is a list of T cell receptor beta chains from one sample in a study of T cells in localized non-small cell lung cancer. Here immunoSEQ multiplex PCR was the method, and the copy in TCRdb shows in-frame clones only, minus some. The sample holds approximately 16,000 clones, about 85% seen once. The specimen comprised peripheral blood, sampled before any cancer treatment. These receptor sequences come from a woman aged 40 to 75 with stage I lung adenocarcinoma. Each CDR3 is given with its conserved first and last residue. A D gene is named only where the DNA matches it firmly. The listing skips clone size in some rows; elsewhere it reads once, few, many or a size class.

d_call j_call clone_size v_call cdr3_nt cdr3_aa
. TRBJ2-7 . TRBV5-4 TGTGCCAGCAGCTTGGTTCCAGGGGAAGTCTCCTACGAGCAGTACTTC CASSLVPGEVSYEQYF
. TRBJ1-3 once TRBV27 TGTGCCAGCAGTCCCAAAGGAGGCGCTGGAAACACCATATATTTT CASSPKGGAGNTIYF
TRBD2 TRBJ2-1 . TRBV7-2 TGTGCCAGCAGCTTGTCAAGACTAGCGGGTTACAATGAGCAGTTCTTC CASSLSRLAGYNEQFF
TRBD2 TRBJ2-1 . TRBV11-2 TGTGCCAGCAGCTCCGGACTAGCGGGGGTCAATGAGCAGTTCTTC CASSSGLAGVNEQFF
. TRBJ1-4 . TRBV19 TGTGCCAGTAGTATAGATGCGGCGACTGAAAAACTGTTTTTT CASSIDAATEKLFF
. TRBJ1-1 . TRBV7-2 TGTGCCAGCAGCTTAATGGGGACGAACACTGAAGCTTTCTTT CASSLMGTNTEAFF
. TRBJ2-5 . TRBV5-1 TGCGCCAGCAGCTTGGGACTAGTTAGCGGCCAAGAGACCCAGTACTTC CASSLGLVSGQETQYF
TRBD1 TRBJ1-2 . TRBV10-3 TGTGCCATCAGTCTGGGGACAGGGGGCACGCTCTATGGCTACACCTTC CAISLGTGGTLYGYTF
. TRBJ2-5 . TRBV30 TGTGTCTGGAGTGGCAGCGACCAAGAGACCCAGTACTTC CVWSGSDQETQYF
. TRBJ1-5 . TRBV15 TGTGCCACCAACCCAGGGAGCGGCAATCAGCCCCAGCATTTT CATNPGSGNQPQHF
. TRBJ1-6 . TRBV19 TGTGCCAGTAGTCGGCGGGGACGGGACGAGTCACCCCTCCACTTT CASSRRGRDESPLHF
. TRBJ1-1 few TRBV7-9 TGTGCCAGCAGCTTACAAGGGAACGTCAAAGCTTTCTTT CASSLQGNVKAFF
. TRBJ1-4 once TRBV9 TGTGCCAGCAGCGTAGGGGGCATTACTAATGAAAAACTGTTTTTT CASSVGGITNEKLFF
. TRBJ1-2 . TRBV6-1 TGTGCCAGCAGACCCCAAGCGCGGAGCTACACCTTC CASRPQARSYTF
TRBD1 TRBJ2-7 . TRBV18 TGTGCCAGCTTCCGGGACAGCGAGGCCTACGAGCAGTACTTC CASFRDSEAYEQYF
TRBD1 TRBJ1-2 . TRBV5-1 TGCGCCAGCAGGGTTGGACCAGGGGGATTCTATGGCTACACCTTC CASRVGPGGFYGYTF
TRBD2 TRBJ2-1 . TRBV7-6 TGTGCCAGCAGCCCGCGATACGTTACCGGGACTAGCGGGGGGGAGCACAATGAGCAGTTCTTC CASSPRYVTGTSGGEHNEQFF
. TRBJ2-2 . TRBV6-4 TGTGCCAGCAGTGACTCGTTTGTAAGGCGTCGAGCGAACACCGGGGAGCTGTTTTTT CASSDSFVRRRANTGELFF
. TRBJ1-5 . TRBV6-5 TGTGCCAGCAGCGCCGTATGGGGCAATCAGCCCCAGCATTTT CASSAVWGNQPQHF
TRBD1 TRBJ1-5 once TRBV6-1 TGTGCCAGCAGTGACCCTGACAGGGGGCGTCAGCCCCAGCATTTT CASSDPDRGRQPQHF
. TRBJ2-1 . TRBV2 TGTGCCAGTGGGAAGGAACTGGAAAATGAGCAGTTCTTC CASGKELENEQFF
TRBD1 TRBJ1-3 . TRBV4-3 TGCGCCAGCAGCCAAACCGACAGGGACTCTGGAAACACCATATATTTT CASSQTDRDSGNTIYF
. TRBJ1-1 . TRBV6-1 TGTGCCAGCAGTGACCAGCCTTTGATTGAAGCTTTCTTT CASSDQPLIEAFF
. TRBJ2-7 . TRBV18 TGTGCCAGCTCACCAACCTCAGGAACCTACGAGCAGTACTTC CASSPTSGTYEQYF
. TRBJ1-1 once TRBV6-1 TGTGCCAGCAGTGGGGGCAGCCTCACTGAAGCTTTCTTT CASSGGSLTEAFF
. TRBJ1-1 . TRBV5-5 TGTGCCAGCAGCTTGATACATTGGGGGGCCGGGGGGACTGAAGCTTTCTTT CASSLIHWGAGGTEAFF
. TRBJ1-1 . TRBV19 TGTGCCAGTAGTCAAACCAGGAGGCTTCGGGACACTGAAGCTTTCTTT CASSQTRRLRDTEAFF
. TRBJ2-1 . TRBV27 TGTGCCAGCAGTTTACAGGGGCCCTACAATGAGCAGTTCTTC CASSLQGPYNEQFF
TRBD1 TRBJ1-3 . TRBV18 TGTGCCAGCTCACCACGACAGGGAAGCTCTGGAAACACCATATATTTT CASSPRQGSSGNTIYF